Listed here are 16 T cell receptor beta chains from one sample, sequenced in a study of blood T cell repertoires in COVID-19. The protocol was immunoSEQ multiplex PCR, while the TCRdb copy is restricted to in-frame clones and leaves out a portion. This sample carries about 400,000 clones, approximately 86% of them seen once, and the ten largest clones take about 7.1%. Input material: peripheral blood. These receptors were collected from a woman in her fifties or sixties with COVID-19, enrolled during active disease.

The chain has TRBV6-1 and TRBJ1-1; D is perhaps TRBD1 (5 bases). Germline values: CDR1 MNHNS, CDR2 SASEGT. V dropped 1 base and J dropped 4 bases, with 7 bases sitting between them. The CDR3 has 13 residues. The DNA for the CDR3 is TGTGCCAGCAGTGAAGGGGGGGTCACTGAAGCTTTCTTT. As protein: CASSEGGVTEAFF.

The chain has TRBV6-5 and TRBJ2-3, with D unresolved. Germline V gives CDR1 MNHEY, CDR2 SVGAGI. CDR3 length equals 14 residues. The V gene lost 11 bases and the J gene lost 0 bases, with 15 bases spanning the gap. The CDR3 nucleotides are TGTGCCGGAAGGAAGGAGCTTAGCACAGATACGCAGTATTTT. It codes for CAGRKELSTDTQYF.

The rearrangement uses TRBV7-3 and TRBJ2-1, with D possibly TRBD1 on 6 matching bases. V was cut by 5 bases and J by 3 bases, with 11 bases left in between. Per the germline V gene, CDR1 is SGHTA and CDR2 is FQGTGA. This CDR3 spans 14 amino acids. The CDR3 sequence is CASSLRDNYNEQFF. The CDR3 region has the DNA TGTGCCAGCAGCCTCCGGGACAACTACAATGAGCAGTTCTTC.

The chain's CDR3 is CASSPGQLLNTGELFF. In nucleotides, the CDR3 is TGTGCCAGCAGCCCGGGACAGCTTTTGAACACCGGGGAGCTGTTTTTT. The chain uses TRBV7-3 and TRBJ2-2; 7 positions match TRBD1. The junction had 7 bases not matched to a gene; V was cut back by 5 bases and J by 1 base. Germline loops: CDR1 SGHTA, CDR2 FQGTGA. This CDR3 has 16 residues.

The rearrangement joins TRBV15 to TRBJ1-6, with D perhaps matching TRBD1 (5 bases). Trimming stripped 2 bases from V and 6 bases from J, with 8 bases between. The CDR3 totals 14 residues. CDR1 is LNHNV and CDR2 is YYDKDF in the germline V gene (reference sequence). The CDR3 DNA sequence: TGTGCCACCAGCAGAACGGGGGTTAATTCACCCCTCCACTTT. This encodes CATSRTGVNSPLHF.

The V and J genes are TRBV19 and TRBJ1-1; tentative D call: TRBD1 (5 bases). This CDR3 has 13 residues. CDR1 is LNHDA and CDR2 is SQIVND in the germline V gene (reference sequence). With 7 bases removed from V and 5 bases from J, the gap between germline ends came to 14 bases. The CDR3 sequence is CASNPEPGTEAFF. CDR3 in DNA: TGTGCCAGTAATCCCGAGCCAGGGACTGAAGCTTTCTTT.

The chain links TRBV3-1 (or the pseudogene TRBV3-2) to TRBJ2-1, with 10 bases fitting TRBD2. Trimming removed 4 bases from V and 4 bases from J; junction bases left unmatched: 7. Germline lookup yields CDR1 LGHDT and CDR2 YNNKEL (reference sequence). This CDR3 is built from 16 residues. DNA for the CDR3: TGTGCCAGCAGCCGCTCTAGCGGGGGTAGATACAATGAGCAGTTCTTC. Its protein is CASSRSSGGRYNEQFF.

The chain combines TRBV5-1 with TRBJ2-3; the D gene is possibly TRBD1 (6 bases). CDR1 is SGHRS, CDR2 YFSETQ, per germline. The CDR3 spans 13 residues. V lost 4 bases to trimming and J lost 5 bases, with 11 bases between them. DNA for the CDR3: TGCGCCAGCAGCAGGGACACCGGAGATACGCAGTATTTT. Translated: CASSRDTGDTQYF.

The rearrangement uses TRBV18 and TRBJ1-2; 7 nucleotides match TRBD1. The CDR3 length is 13 residues. With V trimmed by 2 bases and J by 11 bases, 8 bases remained unmatched. Looked up from germline, CDR1 is KGHSH and CDR2 is LQKENI. The CDR3 nucleotides read TGTGCCAGCTCACCAGGGGTCCAGGGACAGTACACCTTC. Protein sequence: CASSPGVQGQYTF. Full variable domain (remainder filled in from reference TRBV18 and TRBJ1-2): NAGVMQNPRHLVRRRGQEARLRCSPMKGHSHVYWYRQLPEEGLKFMVYLQKENIIDESGMPKERFSAEFPKEGPSILRIQQVVRGDSAAYFCASSPGVQGQYTFGSGTRLTVV.

This clone has a handful of counts. The chain is built from TRBV7-3 and TRBJ1-6; TRBD1 agrees at 7 bases. V was pared by 3 bases and J by 10 bases, with 6 bases of the junction left unmatched. This CDR3 has 14 residues. Germline CDR1 reads SGHTA; CDR2 reads FQGTGA. This CDR3 reads CASSLQTGESPLHF. CDR3 DNA: TGTGCCAGCAGCTTGCAAACAGGGGAATCACCCCTCCACTTT.

As to this clone: Within the sample, other DNA sequences also encode this same CDR3. The chain links TRBV12-3 or TRBV12-4 to TRBJ1-1, with D unclear. The CDR3 covers 13 residues. V was clipped by 1 base and J by 1 base, with 4 bases between them. The CDR3 protein is CASSLGQNTEAFF. Here the CDR3 DNA reads TGTGCCAGCAGTTTAGGACAGAACACTGAAGCTTTCTTT.

The rearrangement uses TRBV27 and TRBJ2-1, with 9 bases matching TRBD1. Trimming at V came to 3 bases and at J to 3 bases, leaving 3 bases not matched to a gene. The CDR3 is 15 amino acids. Per the germline V gene, CDR1 is MNHEY and CDR2 is SMNVEV (reference sequence). The CDR3 DNA reads as TGTGCCAGCAGTTTCACAGGGGGCCTCTACAATGAGCAGTTCTTC. It specifies CASSFTGGLYNEQFF.

On this clone: This CDR3 is also generated by other DNA sequences in the sample. The chain recombines TRBV18 with TRBJ2-5; D possibly corresponds to TRBD2 (7 bases). CDR1 KGHSH and CDR2 LQKENI come from the germline V gene. This CDR3 spans 13 amino acids. Trimming stripped 3 bases from V and 5 bases from J, with 10 bases between. Written as DNA, the CDR3 is TGTGCCAGCTCACCGGGGGGGCAGGAGACCCAGTACTTC. Its translation: CASSPGGQETQYF.

V gene TRBV30 combines with J gene TRBJ1-3, with a weak D call TRBD1 (5 bases). Germline CDR1 reads GTSNPN; CDR2 reads SVGIG (reference sequence). V lost 1 base, J lost 7 bases, and 8 bases lay in between. This CDR3 is 12 amino acids long. This CDR3 is CAWSGGGNTIYF. The DNA of the CDR3 is TGTGCCTGGAGTGGGGGGGGGAACACCATATATTTT.

This clone was seen a few times. V gene TRBV19 combines with J gene TRBJ1-5; the D is unclear. From germline, CDR1 is LNHDA and CDR2 SQIVND (reference sequence). The CDR3 spans 13 residues. V lost 6 bases to trimming and J lost 1 base, with 7 bases between them. Here the CDR3 DNA reads TGTGCCAGTAGCAGTTGGAGCAATCAGCCCCAGCATTTT. It translates to CASSSWSNQPQHF.

The chain recombines TRBV9 with TRBJ2-1; a weak D match, TRBD1 (6 bases). The germline V gene has CDR1 SGDLS and CDR2 YYNGEE. This CDR3 comprises 14 residues. Trimming removed 2 bases from V and 5 bases from J, with 11 bases in between. CDR3 bases: TGTGCCAGCAGCGTCACAGGGAACAACAATGAGCAGTTCTTC. Its translation: CASSVTGNNNEQFF.